This T cell receptor beta chain appears in the sequencing data of a study of shared clonotypes between healthy human individuals. The naive CD8 fraction comprised CD45RO-negative cells positively selected for CCR7 and excluded terminally differentiated effector memory CD45RA+ cells. Only in-frame clones appear in the TCRdb table, and some are missing; sequencing was by immunoSEQ multiplex PCR. The sample lists some 2,000,000 clones, about 94% occurring once. The CDR3 sequence is 14 residues long. Germline V gene data show CDR1 as MDHEN and CDR2 as SYDVKM. Trimming stripped 5 bases from V and 8 bases from J, with 13 bases between.

The specimen sequenced was naive CD8+ T cells sorted from blood. This chain uses TRBV28 with TRBJ1-6; D may be TRBD1 (5 bases). This clonotype was obtained from a man aged 18 to 30 in good health. The CDR3, as DNA: TGTGCCAGCAGTCCAGGGACTCCCTATTCACCCCTCCACTTT. It specifies CASSPGTPYSPLHF.